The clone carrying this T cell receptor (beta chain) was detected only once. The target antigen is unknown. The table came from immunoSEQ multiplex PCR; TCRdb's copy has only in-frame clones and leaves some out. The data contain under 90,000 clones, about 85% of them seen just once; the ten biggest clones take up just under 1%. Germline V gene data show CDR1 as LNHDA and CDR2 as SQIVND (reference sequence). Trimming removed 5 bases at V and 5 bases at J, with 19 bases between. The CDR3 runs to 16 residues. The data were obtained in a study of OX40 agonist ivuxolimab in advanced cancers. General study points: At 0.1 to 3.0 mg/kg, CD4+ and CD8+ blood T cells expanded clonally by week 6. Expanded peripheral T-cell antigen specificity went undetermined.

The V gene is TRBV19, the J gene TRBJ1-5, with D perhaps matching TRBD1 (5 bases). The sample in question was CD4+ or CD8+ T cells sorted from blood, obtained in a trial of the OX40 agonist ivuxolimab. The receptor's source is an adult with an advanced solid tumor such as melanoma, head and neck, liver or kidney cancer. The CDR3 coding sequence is TGTGCCAGTAGTGCCCACTACTGGGGGGGGGATCAGCCCCAGCATTTT. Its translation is CASSAHYWGGDQPQHF.